The 9 T cell receptor beta chains reported below all come from one sample, sequenced in a study of brain T cells in children with intractable seizures listed by TCRdb under 2021. Libraries came from the immunoSEQ multiplex PCR assay. TCRdb provides this immuneACCESS table in a form limited to in-frame rearrangements. Some clones are lacking; in checked studies, under half of them reflect an unresolved V gene, and why the rest are absent is not known. Present in this sample are about 350,000 clones, approximately 93% of which were seen just once. The ten largest clonotypes hold roughly 6% of the sample. The sample's time point label, in plain terms: blood from clinic visit 5 months post-surgery; TSC patient then seizure free. Sequences were derived from peripheral blood, sampled about 5 months after surgery. These TCRs come from a boy under two years old with tuberous sclerosis and intractable seizures.

This chain joins TRBV5-1 and TRBJ2-3; D perhaps matches TRBD2 (6 bases). This CDR3 has 13 residues. Trimming removed 4 bases at V and 2 bases at J, with 8 bases between. Germline-derived CDR1 and CDR2 are SGHRS and YFSETQ. DNA for the CDR3: TGCGCCAGCAGCGAGGGACTCACAGATACGCAGTATTTT. Translating it yields CASSEGLTDTQYF.

V usage is TRBV3-1 (or the pseudogene TRBV3-2) and J usage is TRBJ2-1; TRBD2 aligns across 8 bases. CDR3 size: 15 residues. Germline loops: CDR1 LGHDT, CDR2 YNNKEL (reference sequence). The junction had 8 bases not matched to a gene; V was cut back by 4 bases and J by 6 bases. The CDR3 DNA reads TGTGCCAGCAGCCCTTTCTCGGGGGGGCGCAATGAGCAGTTCTTC. Translation gives CASSPFSGGRNEQFF.

This chain links TRBV6-6 with TRBJ2-1; TRBD2 agrees at 7 bases. The germline gives CDR1 MNHNY, CDR2 SVGAGI (reference sequence). The V segment lost 5 bases and the J segment 10 bases; nucleotides outside the gene matches: 2. The CDR3 spans 11 residues. CDR3 sequence (DNA): TGTGCCAGCAGTGAACTAGCGGAGCAGTTCTTC. The encoded protein is CASSELAEQFF.

This chain joins TRBV4-2 and TRBJ2-1; perhaps TRBD2 as D (5 bases). CDR1 and CDR2 from the germline V gene are LGHNA and YNFKEQ. V lost 3 bases and J lost 4, with 16 bases in between. The CDR3 runs to 16 residues. Here the CDR3 reads CASSHTPLAQYNEQFF. CDR3 in DNA: TGTGCCAGCAGCCATACCCCCCTAGCACAGTACAATGAGCAGTTCTTC.

The V gene is TRBV5-1, the J gene TRBJ2-5, with D perhaps TRBD2 (6 bases). The CDR3 is made up of 16 amino acids. V shed 0 bases and J shed 7 bases, with 19 bases lying between them. Germline CDR1 is SGHRS and CDR2 is YFSETQ. CDR3 sequence (DNA): TGCGCCAGCAGCTTGGTGCTCGCGGGGACTTTCGCGACCCAGTACTTC. It yields the protein CASSLVLAGTFATQYF.

The V and J genes are TRBV20-1 and TRBJ1-2; D is undetermined. V dropped 4 bases and J dropped 5 bases, with 8 bases sitting between them. Germline CDR1 reads DFQATT; CDR2 reads SNEGSKA (reference sequence). This CDR3 is 11 amino acids long. CDR3 loop: CSAMSPYGYTF. Written as DNA, the CDR3 is TGCAGTGCTATGTCTCCGTATGGCTACACCTTC.

V and J are TRBV11-3 and TRBJ2-1; 8 nucleotides align to TRBD2. With V trimmed by 0 bases and J by 8 bases, 9 bases remained unmatched. The CDR3 is 16 amino acids. The germline gives CDR1 SGHNT, CDR2 YENEEA. The CDR3, as DNA: TGTGCCAGCAGCTTAGATGATGGCGGGGGGCCAGATGAGCAGTTCTTC. Translating gives CASSLDDGGGPDEQFF.

This chain joins TRBV19 and TRBJ1-1; no clear D gene. V was clipped by 2 bases and J by 0 bases, with 10 bases between them. The CDR3 totals 15 residues. CDR1 is LNHDA, CDR2 SQIVND, per germline (reference sequence). This chain's CDR3 is CASSINPGMNTEAFF. The CDR3 region has the DNA TGTGCCAGTAGTATAAATCCAGGCATGAACACTGAAGCTTTCTTT.

The V and J genes are TRBV10-1 and TRBJ1-1; the D gene is possibly TRBD1 (6 bases). CDR1 and CDR2 from the germline V gene are WNHNN and SYGVQD (reference sequence). The CDR3 extends over 16 amino acids. The V and J ends lost 6 bases and 1 base respectively, with 18 bases between them. DNA for the CDR3: TGCGCCAGCAGCCCTGTTATATGGACAGCGAACACTGAAGCTTTCTTT. Its translation: CASSPVIWTANTEAFF.